The clone carrying this T cell receptor (beta chain) was detected ten times or more. No antigen is known for it. V shed 1 base, J shed 0 bases, and the junction held 3 bases outside the gene matches. This CDR3 is 16 amino acids long. In germline, CDR1 is SGHTA, CDR2 FQGNSA. These data originate in a study of T cell repertoires in cytomegalovirus infection. The overall study: Shared public TCR beta signatures pointed to both CMV infection and a matching HLA type. Study outcomes and limitations: In two of eight donors, the top clonotype was HLA-C-restricted CMV-specific.

MiXCR, run by TCRdb on the reads, gives a single entry per CDR3 protein. Altogether hundreds of thousands of distinct CDR3 sequences are present, under 8.5% being singletons, with the ten largest covering roughly 6%. V usage is TRBV7-2 and J usage is TRBJ2-1, with 7 bases matching TRBD2. The TCR sequence derives from a human donor in good health (CMV status not recorded). Some clones in this sample may be carry-over from other donors' samples. Input material: PBMCs. CDR3 nucleotide sequence: TGTGCCAGCAGCTTAGATGGGGGGGGCTCCTACAATGAGCAGTTCTTC. Translation gives CASSLDGGGSYNEQFF.